Sequencing of this T cell receptor (beta chain) was carried out in a study of cytomegalovirus exposure and HLA in healthy donors. Study conclusions and caveats: The records held CMV serostatus as the only immune exposure information.

13 Jbeta primers and 60 Vbeta primers were used for the PCR. Authors' methods: Later, an analysis found 80 million or so unique TCR beta chains, and around 10 million of these were shared. The table came from immunoSEQ multiplex PCR; TCRdb's copy has only in-frame clones and leaves some out. D and trimming were read from the DNA, whereas the V and J calls and clone size are those reported in that table. Among some 130,000 clones, more than 9.5% were seen once, and the ten largest hold 1.8%. This CDR3 has 14 residues. Germline trimming cut 4 bases from V and 3 bases from J; bases unmatched to any gene: 1. Germline V gene sequence: CDR1 MNHEY, CDR2 SMNVEV (reference sequence). Concerning this clone itself: Its antigen is not identified.

The sequence came from a man between 50 and 59 years old in good health and CMV-seronegative. The chain combines TRBV27 with TRBJ1-5; TRBD1 aligns across 9 bases. The specimen was PBMCs. In DNA form, the CDR3 reads TGTGCCAGCAGTTGGACAGGGGCCAATCAGCCCCAGCATTTT. Its protein is CASSWTGANQPQHF.